This T cell receptor beta chain was documented in a study of neurological immune-mediated disorders. cDNA synthesis was performed by 5'RACE with 10-nucleotide random UMIs. TCRdb re-called the 5' RACE reads with MiXCR, one entry per CDR3 protein. Altogether about 50,000 distinct CDR3 sequences are present, about a tenth being singletons, with the ten largest covering roughly 5.3%. This clonotype has ten or more counts. Its specificity is not known. V dropped 5 bases and J dropped 2; count of bases not matched to a gene: 3. Per germline, CDR1 DFQATT and CDR2 SNEGSKA (reference sequence). The CDR3 has 12 residues. Overall study findings and caveats: Private repertoires in all groups were suggested by the absence of shared CDR3 amino acid sequences among expanded clones across subjects.

The chain joins TRBV20-1 to TRBJ2-7, with TRBD2 matching over 7 bases. Source material: PBMCs. The receptor comes from a man aged 65-85 years with HTLV-1-associated myelopathy (HAM/TSP). CDR3 loop: CSASLAAYEQYF. The CDR3 nucleotides are TGCAGTGCTTCCCTAGCGGCCTACGAGCAGTACTTC.